There are many counts of the clone carrying this TCR beta chain. Antigen: not known. A single record per CDR3 protein comes from TCRdb applying MiXCR to the PCR reads. The data contain over 600,000 distinct CDR3 sequences, 15% to 20% of them seen just once; the ten biggest clones take up under 0.95%. The CDR3 contains 14 residues. Trimming left V 7 bases short and J 2 bases short, with 13 bases between. Germline lookup yields CDR1 MDHEN and CDR2 SYDVKM. The data stem from a study of molecular identifiers for immune sequencing clone quantification. The study's findings and limits: Sizes of clones that are highly expanded could be underestimated (if identical TCR molecules share a barcode).

V is TRBV28 and J is TRBJ2-3; TRBD1 is a possible D gene (5 bases). Material for sequencing was naive CD8+ T cells from blood, with Jurkat cell RNA spiked in. Stated subset: FACS-sorted CD8+CD4-CCR7+CD45RA+ naive T cells. This clonotype originated in a human donor in good health. Some libraries in this study had Jurkat cell RNA spiked in. The CDR3 region has the DNA TGTGCCAGCAATAGGGGTTGGGCCACAGATACGCAGTATTTT. The encoded protein is CASNRGWATDTQYF.